The clone carrying this T cell receptor beta chain appeared a few times. What it binds is unknown. Its ends do not fully match the called genes, so a read error is possible. CDR3 length: 12 amino acids. Germline loops: CDR1 SQVTM, CDR2 ANQGSEA. From the 5' RACE reads, TCRdb called clonotypes with MiXCR, one entry per CDR3 protein. The table shows roughly 140,000 distinct CDR3 sequences, with 7% to 9% occurring only once. The data belong to a study of T cells after yellow fever vaccination. Study summary: Preparation used SMART-Seq v4 Ultra Low Input for the low-cell-number fractions. Overall study results and limits: The study re-detected most primary-vaccination clones after the booster (around 96% CD4, just over 85% CD8).

The rearrangement links TRBV29-1 to TRBJ1-4; TRBD1 agrees at 7 bases. The clonotype was recovered from a man aged 25 to 40 who received the YFV17D yellow fever vaccine. The specimen comprised CD4+ T cells sorted from PBMCs, sampled 5 days after the yellow fever booster vaccination. CDR3 protein: CSVGTANEKLFF. The CDR3 nucleotides are TGCAGCGTCGGGACAGCTAACGAAAAACTGTTTTTT.